Sequencing of this TCR beta chain was carried out in a study of cytomegalovirus exposure and HLA in healthy donors. A multiplex PCR was run with 60 Vbeta primers and 13 Jbeta primers. Assay: immunoSEQ multiplex PCR; the TCRdb copy retains only in-frame clones and omits some. Of under 200,000 clones listed, around three quarters are singletons. Broader study findings: Later on, analysis showed that most CMV-associated TCR beta chains appeared to be HLA-restricted.

Of note for this clone: Its antigen is unknown.

The CDR3 is 14 amino acids. Trimming removed 7 bases from V and 5 bases from J; junction bases left unmatched: 8. Germline V gene data show CDR1 as GTSNPN and CDR2 as SVGIG (reference sequence). The V call is TRBV30, the J call TRBJ2-2; TRBD2 agrees at 9 bases. The TCR was taken from a man in his forties or fifties in good health and CMV-seronegative. The sample was PBMCs. The CDR3 DNA follows: TGTGCCTCCCATAGCGGGAGAAGGACCGGGGAGCTGTTTTTT. As protein: CASHSGRRTGELFF.